The 25 T cell receptor beta chains listed next were all sequenced from one sample in a study of monozygotic twins with inflammatory bowel disease. From its re-call of the 5' RACE reads, TCRdb lists each CDR3 protein once, without DNA. The table for this sample gives about 420,000 distinct CDR3 sequences. The sequenced sample consisted of blood. The receptors derive from a human donor with ulcerative colitis or Crohn's disease, or a healthy co-twin of an affected twin (not recorded which).

This chain links TRBV11-1 with TRBJ2-4; with no DNA, the TCRdb D assignment of TRBD2 cannot be verified. The CDR3 runs to 18 residues. Germline CDR1 reads SGHAT; CDR2 reads FQDESV (reference sequence). The CDR3 is CASSSVRGGSSAKNIQYF. Full variable domain (rest looked up from reference TRBV11-1 and TRBJ2-4): EAEVAQSPRYKITEKSQAVAFWCDPISGHATLYWYRQILGQGPELLVQFQDESVVDDSQLPKDRFSAERLKGVDSTLKIQPAELGDSAMYLCASSSVRGGSSAKNIQYFGAGTRLSVL.

The chain uses TRBV20-1 and TRBJ2-3; without DNA, the TCRdb call of TRBD2 cannot be checked. CDR1 is DFQATT, CDR2 SNEGSKA, per germline (reference sequence). This CDR3 is 13 amino acids long. CDR3 in amino acids: CSGKREITDTQYF.

The J gene is TRBJ2-3, the V gene TRBV5-4; with no DNA, the TCRdb D assignment of TRBD1 cannot be verified. Germline V gene sequence: CDR1 SGHNT, CDR2 YYREEE (reference sequence). The CDR3 has 14 residues. The CDR3 sequence is CASSPRRNTDTQYF.

The chain combines TRBV7-2 with TRBJ2-7. This CDR3 has 16 amino acids. The germline V gene has CDR1 SGHTA and CDR2 FQGNSA. Here the CDR3 reads CASSPAIGGGTYEQYF.

CDR3 region: CASSYAPEEAETQYF. V gene TRBV3-1 combines with J gene TRBJ2-5; TCRdb's assignment of TRBD1 cannot be checked, as there is no DNA. This CDR3 has 15 residues. Germline V gene data show CDR1 as LGHDT and CDR2 as YNNKEL (reference sequence).

The genes are TRBV3-1 and TRBJ2-1; TCRdb gives TRBD2 as the D gene, but with no DNA this cannot be confirmed. Germline V CDR1 and CDR2: LGHDT, YNNKEL (reference sequence). CDR3 length: 16 residues. The CDR3 loop reads CASSQEGAGGANEQFF.

The chain combines TRBV14 with TRBJ2-3; TCRdb designates TRBD1, a call that cannot be tested without DNA. Germline CDR1 SGHDN, CDR2 FVKESK. The CDR3 is made up of 13 amino acids. CDR3 region: CASSQAGPDTQYF.

The chain carries TRBV18 and TRBJ2-1; lacking DNA, the TRBD2 call made by TCRdb goes unchecked. CDR3 length equals 15 residues. From germline, CDR1 is KGHSH and CDR2 LQKENI. This chain's CDR3 is CASSDGTSGSWEQFF.

V usage is TRBV29-1 and J usage is TRBJ1-6; TCRdb reports TRBD1, a call that lacks DNA to check it against. Germline V lookup: CDR1 SQVTM, CDR2 ANQGSEA. This CDR3 contains 14 residues. CDR3: CMRTTASYNSPLHF.

The J gene is TRBJ2-3, the V gene TRBV3-1; TCRdb's D gene call, TRBD1, goes unchecked for lack of DNA. The CDR3 consists of 15 residues. Germline assignment: CDR1 LGHDT and CDR2 YNNKEL (reference sequence). The CDR3 sequence is CASSHGTGDTDTQYF.

The rearrangement joins TRBV18 to TRBJ1-5; TCRdb returns TRBD1, unconfirmable since there is no DNA. The CDR3 is 16 amino acids. CDR1 and CDR2 from the germline V gene are KGHSH and LQKENI. The CDR3 here is CASSHGQGDPNQPQHF. Filled out from reference TRBV18 and TRBJ1-5, the complete variable domain reads NAGVMQNPRHLVRRRGQEARLRCSPMKGHSHVYWYRQLPEEGLKFMVYLQKENIIDESGMPKERFSAEFPKEGPSILRIQQVVRGDSAAYFCASSHGQGDPNQPQHFGDGTRLSIL.

V is TRBV29-1 and J is TRBJ2-1. Germline V gene lookup returns CDR1 SQVTM and CDR2 ANQGSEA. The CDR3 has 13 residues. The CDR3 loop is CSARKEVVGEQFF.

CDR3 protein: CASSSQTGGNTEAFF. This chain connects TRBV5-6 to TRBJ1-1; TCRdb gives TRBD1 as the D gene, but with no DNA this cannot be confirmed. The CDR3 length is 15 residues. The germline V gene has CDR1 SGHDT and CDR2 YYEEEE.

The CDR3 here is CASSVSGLSYNEQFF. The rearrangement links TRBV9 to TRBJ2-1. The CDR3 extends over 15 amino acids. CDR1 and CDR2 (germline): SGDLS, YYNGEE.

The chain recombines TRBV3-1 with TRBJ2-7; without DNA, the TCRdb call of TRBD2 cannot be checked. Per germline, CDR1 LGHDT and CDR2 YNNKEL (reference sequence). CDR3 length: 14 amino acids. The CDR3 loop is CASSQRLAGGEQYF.

CDR3 sequence reads: CASSQREGRLGTQYF. This rearrangement joins TRBV25-1 to TRBJ2-5; without DNA, the TCRdb call of TRBD2 cannot be checked. This CDR3 contains 15 residues. Germline lookup yields CDR1 MGHDK and CDR2 SYGVNS.

The chain links TRBV6-2 or TRBV6-3 to TRBJ2-3; the D call of TRBD2 rests on TCRdb alone, since no DNA is present to check it. CDR3 length equals 13 residues. Germline-derived CDR1 and CDR2 are MNHEY and SVGEGT. This CDR3 reads CATGRTSTDTQYF.

The J gene is TRBJ2-1, the V gene TRBV18; the D call from TCRdb, TRBD2, cannot be confirmed without DNA. Germline values: CDR1 KGHSH, CDR2 LQKENI. The CDR3 is 15 residues long. The CDR3 reads CASSPGASGGYEQFF.

The chain combines TRBV20-1 with TRBJ1-5. The CDR3 extends over 15 amino acids. CDR1 is DFQATT and CDR2 is SNEGSKA in the germline V gene (reference sequence). The CDR3: CSATRGGKGYQPQHF.

J is TRBJ1-5 and V is TRBV5-1. Germline values: CDR1 SGHRS, CDR2 YFSETQ. The CDR3 spans 14 residues. The CDR3 is CASSPPASNQPQHF.

The rearrangement joins TRBV7-4 to TRBJ1-1. CDR1 is SGHVT and CDR2 is SQSDAQ in the germline V gene. The CDR3 totals 17 residues. Here the CDR3 reads CASLSWRADTLNTEAFF.

This chain joins TRBV12-3 or TRBV12-4 and TRBJ1-2; the TRBD1 assignment by TCRdb is unverifiable without DNA. The CDR3 consists of 13 residues. The CDR3: CASSLAGDGGYTF.

The CDR3 is CASSPLPEKPQHF. V usage is TRBV18 and J usage is TRBJ1-5. Germline CDR1 and CDR2: KGHSH and LQKENI. This CDR3 spans 13 amino acids.

The chain recombines TRBV3-1 with TRBJ1-6; TCRdb calls TRBD1, which cannot be checked without DNA. The CDR3 totals 15 residues. Germline V gives CDR1 LGHDT, CDR2 YNNKEL (reference sequence). The CDR3 protein is CASSRRQLENSPLHF.

This chain uses TRBV5-1 with TRBJ1-2. CDR1 is SGHRS and CDR2 is YFSETQ in the germline V gene. The CDR3 totals 14 residues. CDR3 sequence reads: CASSLGYSDYGYTF.